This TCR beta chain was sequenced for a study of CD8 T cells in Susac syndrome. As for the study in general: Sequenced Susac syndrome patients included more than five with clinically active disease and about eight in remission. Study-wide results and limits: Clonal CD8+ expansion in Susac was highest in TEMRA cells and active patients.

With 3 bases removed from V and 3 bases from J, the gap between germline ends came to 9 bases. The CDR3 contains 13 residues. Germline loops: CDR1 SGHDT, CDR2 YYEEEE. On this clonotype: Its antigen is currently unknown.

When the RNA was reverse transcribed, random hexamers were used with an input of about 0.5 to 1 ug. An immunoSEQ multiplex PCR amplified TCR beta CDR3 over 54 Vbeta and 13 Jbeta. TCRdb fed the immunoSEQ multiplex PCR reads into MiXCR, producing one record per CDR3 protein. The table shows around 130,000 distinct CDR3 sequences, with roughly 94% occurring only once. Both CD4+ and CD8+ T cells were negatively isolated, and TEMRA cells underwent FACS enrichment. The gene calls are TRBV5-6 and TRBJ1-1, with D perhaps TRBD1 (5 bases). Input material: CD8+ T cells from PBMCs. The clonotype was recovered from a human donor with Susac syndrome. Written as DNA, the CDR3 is TGTGCCAGCAGCTCAGGGTTTTACACTGAAGCTTTCTTT. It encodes CASSSGFYTEAFF. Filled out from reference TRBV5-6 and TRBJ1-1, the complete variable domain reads DAGVTQSPTHLIKTRGQQVTLRCSPKSGHDTVSWYQQALGQGPQFIFQYYEEEERQRGNFPDRFSGHQFPNYSSELNVNALLLGDSALYLCASSSGFYTEAFFGQGTRLTVV.